This passage covers 26 T cell receptor beta chains from one sample sequenced in a study of T-cell memory formation after mild COVID-19. TCRdb reprocessed the 5' RACE reads via MiXCR and lists one record per CDR3 protein. The table has about 150,000 distinct CDR3 sequences, 10% to 15% seen once; the top ten hold 3% to 4%. Material: PBMCs or a T cell subset sorted from them (not recorded which). Receptors originate from a young man who had mild COVID-19 (a few samples of this study predate the infection). Cell type and time point are not known.

This chain joins TRBV21-1 and TRBJ2-5; the table's D call, TRBD1, was not checked against the DNA. TRBV21-1 is a known pseudogene. CDR3 length: 14 residues. The chain's CDR3 is CASSARNWKETQYF. The DNA of the CDR3 is TGTGCCAGCAGCGCCCGGAATTGGAAAGAGACCCAGTACTTC.

In this sample, this clonotype turned up once. The rearrangement joins TRBV24-1 to TRBJ1-5; D is unresolved. Germline V lookup: CDR1 KGHDR, CDR2 SFDVKD. This CDR3 contains 17 residues. V lost 5 bases, J lost 4 bases, and 20 bases lay in between. CDR3 DNA sequence: TGTGCCACCAGTGGTTTTGGAGGGCCGGGAGGGAATCAGCCCCAGCATTTT. Translation: CATSGFGGPGGNQPQHF.

V is TRBV7-3 and J is TRBJ2-3; 9 nucleotides line up with TRBD2. The CDR3 totals 16 residues. The ends lost 1 base at V and 4 bases at J; junction bases unmatched: 6. In germline, CDR1 is SGHTA, CDR2 FQGTGA. CDR3 bases: TGTGCCAGCAGCTTAAACGGAGCGGGGGGCCCAGATACGCAGTATTTT. Translated: CASSLNGAGGPDTQYF.

CDR3 in amino acids: CASSLRAGQETQYF. In DNA form, the CDR3 reads TGTGCCAGCAGCTTAAGGGCGGGACAAGAGACCCAGTACTTC. The rearrangement uses TRBV7-2 and TRBJ2-5, with D perhaps matching TRBD2 (6 bases). Germline CDR1 is SGHTA and CDR2 is FQGNSA. The CDR3 has 14 residues. The germline V and J ends were trimmed by 2 bases and 2 bases, with 9 bases remaining between them.

A few counts support this clonotype. The genes are TRBV20-1 and TRBJ2-3, with TRBD2 matching 7 bases. Trimming at V came to 8 bases and at J to 2 bases, leaving 16 bases not matched to a gene. Germline assignment: CDR1 DFQATT and CDR2 SNEGSKA (reference sequence). The CDR3 has 16 amino acids. CDR3: CSLLSRGGVDTDTQYF. CDR3 in DNA: TGCAGTCTTCTCTCCCGTGGGGGGGTCGACACAGATACGCAGTATTTT.

There are a few counts of this clonotype. CDR3 in amino acids: CAISDRADDEQYF. CDR3 in DNA: TGTGCCATCAGTGATCGGGCTGACGACGAGCAGTACTTC. The rearrangement uses TRBV10-3 and TRBJ2-7; D ambiguous. This CDR3 has 13 residues. V gave up 3 bases and J gave up 5 bases, with 11 bases separating them. CDR1 and CDR2 (germline): ENHRY, SYGVKD.

This clonotype was seen repeatedly, ten times or more. The chain couples TRBV7-9 to TRBJ2-1; 13 bases agree with TRBD2. Germline loops: CDR1 SEHNR, CDR2 FQNEAQ (reference sequence). Unmatched junction bases numbered 5, after V lost 5 bases and J lost 4 bases. The CDR3 runs 16 residues. The CDR3 sequence: CASSGLAGDLYNEQFF. The CDR3 nucleotides read TGTGCCAGCAGCGGACTAGCGGGGGACCTTTACAATGAGCAGTTCTTC.

This chain joins TRBV4-2 and TRBJ1-1; TRBD1 aligns across 7 bases. The germline V gene encodes CDR1 LGHNA and CDR2 YNFKEQ. Trimming at V came to 5 bases and at J to 3 bases, leaving 6 bases not matched to a gene. The CDR3 loop spans 14 amino acids. DNA for the CDR3: TGTGCCAGCAGCGAAGGAACAGGGGACACTGAAGCTTTCTTT. This sequence encodes CASSEGTGDTEAFF.

The chain links TRBV12-5 to TRBJ1-1; 12 positions match TRBD1. Trimming at V came to 4 bases and at J to 5 bases, leaving 5 bases not matched to a gene. Germline V lookup: CDR1 LGHNT, CDR2 FRNRAP. The CDR3 is made up of 15 amino acids. CDR3 protein: CASGWRDRGRTEAFF. The DNA for the CDR3 is TGTGCTAGTGGTTGGCGGGACAGGGGGCGAACTGAAGCTTTCTTT.

There are many counts of this clonotype. J is TRBJ2-3 and V is TRBV11-2; D may be TRBD1 (5 bases). Germline V gene lookup returns CDR1 SGHAT and CDR2 FQNNGV. This CDR3 has 15 amino acids. Deletions cut 6 bases from V and 2 bases from J, with 15 bases between. CDR3 sequence reads: CASRGLRVHTDTQYF. The CDR3 nucleotides are TGTGCCAGCAGGGGTCTCAGGGTCCACACAGATACGCAGTATTTT.

This clonotype has more than one count but fewer than ten. The chain employs TRBV4-3 and TRBJ2-1; weak D call: TRBD1 (5 bases). This CDR3 has 15 amino acids. Germline V gives CDR1 LGHNA, CDR2 YSLEER. The germline V and J ends were trimmed by 0 bases and 10 bases, with 16 bases remaining between them. CDR3: CASSQEGVGLGEQFF. CDR3 DNA: TGCGCCAGCAGCCAAGAGGGTGTGGGGCTGGGGGAGCAGTTCTTC.

This clonotype showed up just a few times. This chain uses TRBV18 with TRBJ2-7, with D tentatively TRBD2 (5 bases). V lost 4 bases, J lost 6 bases, and 10 bases lay in between. The germline V gene has CDR1 KGHSH and CDR2 LQKENI. CDR3 length: 12 amino acids. In DNA form, the CDR3 reads TGTGCCAGCTCACGGCAAGGGAGCGAGCAGTACTTC. It is translated as CASSRQGSEQYF.

This clonotype was observed a handful of times. The V and J genes are TRBV3-1 and TRBJ2-7; a possible D gene is TRBD2 (5 bases). Deletions cut 1 base from V and 3 bases from J, with 7 bases between. Germline CDR1 reads LGHDT; CDR2 reads YNNKEL (reference sequence). The length of the CDR3 is 13 residues. The CDR3 DNA follows: TGTGCCAGCAGCCAAGTCCGGGACTACGAGCAGTACTTC. It encodes CASSQVRDYEQYF.

The chain recombines TRBV4-3 with TRBJ2-3; TRBD1 agrees at 7 bases. CDR3 size: 16 residues. The ends lost 2 bases at V and 1 base at J; junction bases unmatched: 6. Looked up from germline, CDR1 is LGHNA and CDR2 is YSLEER. The CDR3 loop reads CASSQLTGVGTDTQYF. CDR3 sequence (DNA): TGCGCCAGCAGCCAACTTACAGGGGTGGGCACAGATACGCAGTATTTT.

This clonotype has only a few counts. The chain uses TRBV21-1 and TRBJ2-7; TRBD1 is the table's D call, not checked against the DNA. TRBV21-1 corresponds to a pseudogene. This CDR3 is 15 amino acids long. The CDR3 DNA follows: TGTGCCAGCTTTCCTTTCCCGGGACAGCCATACGAGCAGTACTTC. As protein: CASFPFPGQPYEQYF.

This clonotype was counted at least ten times. The rearrangement uses TRBV5-1 and TRBJ1-2, with D uncertain. Germline CDR1 is SGHRS and CDR2 is YFSETQ. This CDR3 spans 14 amino acids. V was trimmed by 4 bases and J by 8 bases, leaving 18 bases between them. The CDR3 DNA reads as TGCGCCAGCAGCCCCTCGGTGGGATCTGGAGGCTACACCTTC. The encoded protein is CASSPSVGSGGYTF. The whole variable domain, filled in from reference TRBV5-1 and TRBJ1-2, reads KAGVTQTPRYLIKTRGQQVTLSCSPISGHRSVSWYQQTPGQGLQFLFEYFSETQRNKGNFPGRFSGRQFSNSRSEMNVSTLELGDSALYLCASSPSVGSGGYTFGSGTRLTVV.

This clonotype turned up a few times. This chain joins TRBV6-5 and TRBJ1-2; D is possibly TRBD1 (5 bases). The germline gives CDR1 MNHEY, CDR2 SVGAGI. Trimming pared 6 bases from V and 6 bases from J, leaving 14 bases between. CDR3 length: 13 residues. CDR3 nucleotides: TGTGCCAGCAGCACCGGGACCTGGAATGGCTACACCTTC. Protein: CASSTGTWNGYTF.

This clonotype was observed a handful of times. V is TRBV4-1 and J is TRBJ2-1; 9 nucleotides align to TRBD1. The germline gives CDR1 MGHRA, CDR2 YSYEKL. The CDR3 spans 16 residues. After removal of 3 bases from V and 2 bases from J, the junction contained 5 bases not matched to a gene. The CDR3 DNA reads TGCGCCAGCAGCCATTGGACAGGGGACCCCTACAATGAGCAGTTCTTC. Its translation: CASSHWTGDPYNEQFF.

This clonotype has a handful of counts. The rearrangement uses TRBV7-2 and TRBJ1-2; possible D gene TRBD1, 5 bases. Germline V gene lookup returns CDR1 SGHTA and CDR2 FQGNSA. There are 15 residues in the CDR3. V lost 5 bases and J 2 bases, leaving 15 bases between the germline ends. CDR3 DNA: TGTGCCAGCAGCCTCCGACAGACCTTAAACTATGGCTACACCTTC. Protein sequence: CASSLRQTLNYGYTF.

This clonotype was counted a few times. The V and J genes are TRBV12-3 or TRBV12-4 and TRBJ1-6; D unresolved. The V and J ends lost 3 bases and 3 bases respectively, with 6 bases between them. There are 14 residues in the CDR3. In nucleotides, the CDR3 is TGTGCCAGCAGTTTGAGCAACTATAATTCACCCCTCCACTTT. Translating it yields CASSLSNYNSPLHF.

This clonotype was seen only a few times. The chain carries TRBV6-2 or TRBV6-3 and TRBJ1-4, with 7 bases that match TRBD1. Germline V lookup: CDR1 MNHEY, CDR2 SVGEGT. The CDR3 is 13 amino acids. Trimming cost V 6 bases and J 10 bases; bases outside gene matches: 8. The CDR3 loop reads CASSRPRTGKLFF. The CDR3 DNA follows: TGTGCCAGCAGCCGCCCTCGGACAGGAAAACTGTTTTTT.

The chain uses TRBV20-1 and TRBJ2-3; TRBD2 agrees at 11 bases. The CDR3 has 14 residues. Trimming took 1 base from V and 6 from J; bases not matched to a gene: 3. In germline, CDR1 is DFQATT, CDR2 SNEGSKA (reference sequence). CDR3 bases: TGCAGTGCTAGAGGCCCTAGCGGGGGGGATACGCAGTATTTT. Encoded protein: CSARGPSGGDTQYF.

The chain links TRBV7-9 to TRBJ1-6, with TRBD1 identical over 9 bases. This CDR3 spans 16 amino acids. The V and J ends lost 4 bases and 7 bases, in that order; junction bases with no gene match: 8. The germline CDR1 and CDR2 sequences are SEHNR and FQNEAQ (reference sequence). Here the CDR3 DNA reads TGTGCCAGCAGCTCCCGACCGGGACAGGGAAATTCACCCCTCCACTTT. Its translation: CASSSRPGQGNSPLHF.

This clonotype occurred a few times. This chain links TRBV5-6 with TRBJ2-6; D is possibly TRBD2 (6 bases). The ends were cut back, 0 bases at V and 5 bases at J, with 9 bases in the middle. This CDR3 has 15 residues. Germline CDR1 reads SGHDT; CDR2 reads YYEEEE. The CDR3 DNA is TGTGCCAGCAGCTTGGGACTAGGCTGGGCCAACGTCCTGACTTTC. Protein product: CASSLGLGWANVLTF. Supplemented by reference TRBV5-6 and TRBJ2-6, the full variable domain reads DAGVTQSPTHLIKTRGQQVTLRCSPKSGHDTVSWYQQALGQGPQFIFQYYEEEERQRGNFPDRFSGHQFPNYSSELNVNALLLGDSALYLCASSLGLGWANVLTFGAGSRLTVL.

This clonotype appeared a few times. The V gene is TRBV4-1, the J gene TRBJ2-2; 8 nucleotides line up with TRBD2. The trim removed 3 bases at V and 4 bases at J, leaving 10 bases unmatched. CDR1 and CDR2 (germline): MGHRA, YSYEKL. This CDR3 is 17 amino acids long. This CDR3 reads CASSHAGGRASTGELFF. The CDR3, as DNA: TGCGCCAGCAGCCACGCGGGGGGCAGGGCGAGCACCGGGGAGCTGTTTTTT.

This clonotype was found once. The rearrangement links TRBV20-1 to TRBJ1-1; a weak D match, TRBD1 (5 bases). The V and J ends lost 1 base and 4 bases respectively, with 10 bases between them. The CDR3 is 13 residues long. Germline values: CDR1 DFQATT, CDR2 SNEGSKA (reference sequence). This CDR3 reads CSARGGVVTEAFF. CDR3 nucleotides: TGCAGTGCTAGAGGGGGGGTGGTCACTGAAGCTTTCTTT.